This TCR beta chain was obtained from a study of identical twins. This clonotype occurred a few times. Template switching supplied a universal primer site; unique molecular identifiers were carried on the cDNA. TCRdb re-derived calls from the 5' RACE reads in MiXCR, one entry per CDR3 protein. This sample has more than 600,000 distinct CDR3 sequences; roughly 18% occur once, and the top ten carry around 13%. In germline, CDR1 is SGHRS, CDR2 YFSETQ. This CDR3 has 12 amino acids. V lost 4 bases to trimming and J lost 8 bases, with 12 bases between them. The same data also went into a second study, on T cells expressing NK-cell markers. That work states: The study sequenced eight donors, seven HCMV-seropositive and one seronegative. The share of CD8+ T cells held by dominant NKG2C+ clonotypes was roughly 1.0-7.5% in over 5 donors. There remained a lack of clarity about HCMV specificity of expanded NKG2C+ T cell clones.

The sample was PBMCs. This clonotype was sampled from a woman under 30 in good health. V usage is TRBV5-1 and J usage is TRBJ1-2; D is uncertain. The CDR3 sequence is CASSMSTGGYTF. The CDR3 DNA reads TGCGCCAGCAGCATGAGTACGGGAGGCTACACCTTC.